This T cell receptor beta chain was identified during a study of T-cell reconstitution after alpha-beta-depleted transplantation in children. Many counts were recorded for this clonotype. Researchers prepared the TCRbeta library using unique molecular identifiers, the study reports. TCRdb called the PCR reads again in MiXCR, with one record for every CDR3 protein. The sample carries 200,000 to 250,000 distinct CDR3 sequences, 9.7% recorded once. V lost 0 bases and J lost 2, with 13 bases in between. The CDR3 sequence is 16 residues long. The germline V gene encodes CDR1 SGHRS and CDR2 YFSETQ. The sequencing here drew on PBMCs from the stem cell graft donor, taken from the stem cell graft. This chain uses TRBV5-1 with TRBJ2-3; possibly TRBD2 for D (6 bases). This sequence was found in a human donor who donated a stem cell graft to a child with SCID. CDR3 amino acids: CASSLVLAKNTDTQYF. As DNA, the CDR3 is TGCGCCAGCAGCTTGGTACTAGCCAAGAACACAGATACGCAGTATTTT.